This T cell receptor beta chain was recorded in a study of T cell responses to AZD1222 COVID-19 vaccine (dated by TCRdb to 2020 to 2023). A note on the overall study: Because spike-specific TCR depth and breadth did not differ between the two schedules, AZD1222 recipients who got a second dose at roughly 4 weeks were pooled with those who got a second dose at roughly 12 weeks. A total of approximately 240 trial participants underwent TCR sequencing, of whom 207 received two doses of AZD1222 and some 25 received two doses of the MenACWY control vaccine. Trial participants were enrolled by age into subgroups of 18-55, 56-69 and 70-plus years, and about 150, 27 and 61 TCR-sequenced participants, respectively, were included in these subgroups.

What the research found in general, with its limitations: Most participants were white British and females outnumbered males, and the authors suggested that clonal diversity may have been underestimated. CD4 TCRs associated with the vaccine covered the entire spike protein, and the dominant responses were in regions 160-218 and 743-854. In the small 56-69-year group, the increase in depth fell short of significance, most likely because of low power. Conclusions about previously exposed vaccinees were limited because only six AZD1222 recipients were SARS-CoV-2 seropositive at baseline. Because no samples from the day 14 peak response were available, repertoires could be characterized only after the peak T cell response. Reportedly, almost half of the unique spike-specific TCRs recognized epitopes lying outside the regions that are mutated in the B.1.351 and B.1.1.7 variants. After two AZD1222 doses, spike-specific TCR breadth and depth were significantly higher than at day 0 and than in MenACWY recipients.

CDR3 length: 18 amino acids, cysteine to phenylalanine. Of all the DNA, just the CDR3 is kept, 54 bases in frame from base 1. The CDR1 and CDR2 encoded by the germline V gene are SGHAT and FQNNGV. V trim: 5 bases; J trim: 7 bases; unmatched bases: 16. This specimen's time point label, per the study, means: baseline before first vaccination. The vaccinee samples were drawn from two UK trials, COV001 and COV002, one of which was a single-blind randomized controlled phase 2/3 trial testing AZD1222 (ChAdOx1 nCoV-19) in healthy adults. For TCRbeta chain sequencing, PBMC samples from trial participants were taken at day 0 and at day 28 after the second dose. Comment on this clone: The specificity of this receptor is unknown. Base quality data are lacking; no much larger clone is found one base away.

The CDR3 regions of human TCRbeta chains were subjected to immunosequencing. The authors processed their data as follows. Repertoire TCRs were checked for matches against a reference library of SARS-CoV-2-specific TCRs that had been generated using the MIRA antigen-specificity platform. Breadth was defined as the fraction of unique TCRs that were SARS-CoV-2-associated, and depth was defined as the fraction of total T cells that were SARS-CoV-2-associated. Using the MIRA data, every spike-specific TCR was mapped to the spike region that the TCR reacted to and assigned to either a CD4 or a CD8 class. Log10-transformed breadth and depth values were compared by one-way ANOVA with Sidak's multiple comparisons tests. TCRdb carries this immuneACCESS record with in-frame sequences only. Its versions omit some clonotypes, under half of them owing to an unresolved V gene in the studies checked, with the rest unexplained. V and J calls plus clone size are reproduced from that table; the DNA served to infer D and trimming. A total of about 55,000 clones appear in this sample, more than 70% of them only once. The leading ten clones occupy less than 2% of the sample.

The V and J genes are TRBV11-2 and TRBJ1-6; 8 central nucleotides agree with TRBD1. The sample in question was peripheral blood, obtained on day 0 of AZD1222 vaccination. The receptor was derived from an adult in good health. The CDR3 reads CASSPRSLDRVRNSPLHF. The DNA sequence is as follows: TGTGCCAGCAGCCCTAGATCCCTGGACAGGGTGCGGAATTCACCCCTCCACTTT.